This is a list of T cell receptor beta chains from one sample in a study of CD8 T cells in Susac syndrome. TCRdb analysed the immunoSEQ multiplex PCR reads with MiXCR anew, one entry per CDR3 protein. This sample has 150,000 to 200,000 distinct CDR3 sequences, with roughly 94% found just once. The sample taken for sequencing was CD4+ T cells from PBMCs. These TCRs come from a human donor with multiple sclerosis. Each CDR3 is given with its conserved first and last residue. Fields, in order: clone size, J gene, V gene, D gene, CDR3 protein, CDR3 DNA. A D gene is named only where the DNA matches it firmly. Part of the rows lack a size; the others show once, few, many or a class for expanded clones.

NA | TRBJ2-2 | TRBV30 | NA | CAWSGAAGWTGELFF | TGTGCCTGGAGTGGGGCGGCAGGGTGGACCGGGGAGCTGTTTTTT
once | TRBJ1-2 | TRBV6-5 | TRBD1 | CASASGTGGGYTF | TGTGCCAGCGCGTCCGGGACAGGGGGGGGCTACACCTTC
few | TRBJ2-1 | TRBV19 | TRBD1 | CASSLQGAYNEQFF | TGTGCCAGTAGTCTTCAGGGGGCATACAATGAGCAGTTCTTC
NA | TRBJ1-1 | TRBV19 | TRBD1 | CATQDRGGAFF | TGTGCCACACAAGACAGGGGTGGGGCTTTCTTT
NA | TRBJ1-5 | TRBV5-4 | NA | CASSFIGQPQHF | TGTGCCAGCAGCTTTATTGGCCAGCCCCAGCATTTT
NA | TRBJ2-1 | TRBV4-1 | NA | CASSQEWASPANEQFF | TGCGCCAGCAGCCAAGAATGGGCTAGCCCCGCAAATGAGCAGTTCTTC
NA | TRBJ1-1 | TRBV2 | TRBD1 | CASTGQGGTEAFF | TGTGCCAGCACCGGACAGGGGGGCACTGAAGCTTTCTTT
NA | TRBJ2-7 | TRBV6-5 | TRBD2 | CASSYPLRGGSSYEQYF | TGTGCCAGCAGTTACCCCCTGAGGGGAGGGAGCTCCTACGAGCAGTACTTC
once | TRBJ2-3 | TRBV20-1 | TRBD1 | CSARRQGARDTQYF | TGCAGTGCTAGACGACAGGGGGCGCGGGATACGCAGTATTTT
once | TRBJ1-1 | TRBV20-1 | NA | CSVFPPMNTEAFF | TGCAGTGTGTTCCCACCCATGAACACTGAAGCTTTCTTT
NA | TRBJ1-1 | TRBV4-2 | NA | CASSQDFRGRNTEAFF | TGTGCCAGCAGCCAAGATTTTCGGGGCAGGAACACTGAAGCTTTCTTT
NA | TRBJ1-1 | TRBV20-1 | NA | CSAHKSNTEAFF | TGCAGTGCTCACAAATCGAACACTGAAGCTTTCTTT
NA | TRBJ1-2 | TRBV12-3/TRBV12-4 | TRBD1 | CASSPRTGGGYTF | TGTGCCAGCAGCCCTCGGACAGGGGGCGGCTACACCTTC
NA | TRBJ2-5 | TRBV12-3/TRBV12-4 | NA | CASSPGLWETQYF | TGTGCCAGCAGTCCGGGATTGTGGGAGACCCAGTACTTC
once | TRBJ1-1 | TRBV20-1 | NA | CSADRDKNTEAFF | TGCAGTGCTGACCGGGACAAGAACACTGAAGCTTTCTTT
NA | TRBJ2-3 | TRBV5-1 | NA | CASSPRGGAADTQYF | TGCGCCAGCAGCCCCCGGGGTGGAGCGGCAGATACGCAGTATTTT
NA | TRBJ2-2 | TRBV28 | NA | CASSLMELPRTGELFF | TGTGCCAGCAGTTTAATGGAGTTGCCACGCACCGGGGAGCTGTTTTTT
NA | TRBJ2-3 | TRBV6-1 | TRBD2 | CASSRSGSVADTQYF | TGTGCCAGCAGTCGCAGCGGGAGCGTGGCAGATACGCAGTATTTT
NA | TRBJ1-5 | TRBV7-9 | NA | CASSSRGPDQPQHF | TGTGCCAGCAGCTCCAGGGGCCCCGATCAGCCCCAGCATTTT
NA | TRBJ2-3 | TRBV12-3/TRBV12-4 | NA | CASSPRTLATDTQYF | TGTGCCAGCAGTCCCCGGACCTTGGCCACAGATACGCAGTATTTT
NA | TRBJ2-7 | TRBV29-1 | NA | CSVELRASEQYF | TGCAGCGTTGAGTTAAGGGCCTCCGAGCAGTACTTC
NA | TRBJ1-2 | TRBV3-1 | NA | CASSPTEGQRGYTF | TGTGCCAGCAGCCCCACGGAGGGGCAGAGGGGCTACACCTTC
NA | TRBJ2-7 | TRBV12-3/TRBV12-4 | NA | CASSLMGVEQYF | TGTGCCAGCAGTCTGATGGGGGTCGAGCAGTACTTC
NA | TRBJ1-1 | TRBV4-1 | NA | CASSQGGSGPNTEAFF | TGCGCCAGCAGCCAAGGAGGTTCGGGCCCGAACACTGAAGCTTTCTTT
once | TRBJ2-1 | TRBV27 | TRBD2 | CASSSSSGRGGSYNEQFF | TGTGCCAGCAGTTCATCAAGCGGGAGAGGCGGGTCCTACAATGAGCAGTTCTTC
NA | TRBJ1-2 | TRBV12-3/TRBV12-4 | NA | CASSWATANYGYTF | TGTGCCAGCAGTTGGGCGACAGCTAACTATGGCTACACCTTC
NA | TRBJ1-2 | TRBV6-5 | NA | CASSRTDTYGYTF | TGTGCCAGCAGTCGGACGGACACCTATGGCTACACCTTC
NA | TRBJ2-1 | TRBV20-1 | TRBD2 | CSASMTSGAYNEQFF | TGCAGTGCTAGCATGACTAGCGGAGCGTACAATGAGCAGTTCTTC
NA | TRBJ2-1 | TRBV30 | NA | CAWRSAGTEFF | TGTGCCTGGAGATCAGCCGGGACTGAGTTCTTC
once | TRBJ2-1 | TRBV3-1 | TRBD2 | CASSQSRGTSGSNEQFF | TGTGCCAGCAGCCAAAGCCGCGGGACTAGCGGGAGCAATGAGCAGTTCTTC
NA | TRBJ2-3 | TRBV4-1 | NA | CASSQVGTSTDTQYF | TGCGCCAGCAGCCAAGTAGGGACTAGCACAGATACGCAGTATTTT
NA | TRBJ1-1 | TRBV5-6 | TRBD1 | CASSWTGTGAEAFF | TGTGCCAGCAGCTGGACCGGGACAGGCGCTGAAGCTTTCTTT
NA | TRBJ1-1 | TRBV3-1 | NA | CASSLNPGVSGNTEAFF | TGTGCCAGCAGCCTGAACCCCGGGGTCTCGGGGAACACTGAAGCTTTCTTT
NA | TRBJ1-2 | TRBV6-2/TRBV6-3 | NA | CASSRVGEYGYTF | TGTGCCAGCAGCCGGGTCGGGGAGTATGGCTACACCTTC
NA | TRBJ1-1 | TRBV6-6 | NA | CASSYGRIDGVAFF | TGTGCCAGCAGTTATGGCCGGATTGACGGGGTAGCTTTCTTT
NA | TRBJ1-4 | TRBV5-4 | NA | CASSSPGEKLFF | TGTGCCAGCAGCTCCCCGGGTGAAAAACTGTTTTTT
NA | TRBJ2-7 | TRBV27 | NA | CASSPNGGYEQYF | TGTGCCAGCAGTCCGAATGGGGGGTACGAGCAGTACTTC
NA | TRBJ1-1 | TRBV7-9 | NA | CASSLEGFGAAFF | TGTGCCAGCAGCTTAGAAGGTTTCGGGGCGGCTTTCTTT
NA | TRBJ2-2 | TRBV12-3/TRBV12-4 | NA | CASSPGVHTGELFF | TGTGCCAGCAGTCCCGGGGTTCACACCGGGGAGCTGTTTTTT
NA | TRBJ1-3 | TRBV25-1 | NA | CASSGLGGNTIYF | TGTGCCAGCAGTGGGCTGGGGGGAAACACCATATATTTT
NA | TRBJ1-5 | TRBV7-2 | NA | CASSPHTGGEQPQHF | TGTGCCAGCAGTCCTCACACCGGGGGAGAACAGCCCCAGCATTTT